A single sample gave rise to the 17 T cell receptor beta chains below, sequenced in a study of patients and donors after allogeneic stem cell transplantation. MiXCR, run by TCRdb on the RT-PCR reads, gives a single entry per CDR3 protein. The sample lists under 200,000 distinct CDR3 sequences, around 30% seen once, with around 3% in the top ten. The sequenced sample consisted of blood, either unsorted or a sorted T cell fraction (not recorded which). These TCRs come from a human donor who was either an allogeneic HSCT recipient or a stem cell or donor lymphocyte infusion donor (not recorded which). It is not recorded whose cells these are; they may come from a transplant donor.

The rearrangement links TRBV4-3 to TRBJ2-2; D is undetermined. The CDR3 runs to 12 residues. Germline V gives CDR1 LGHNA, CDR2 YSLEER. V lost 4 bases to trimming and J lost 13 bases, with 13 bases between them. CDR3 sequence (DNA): TGCGCCAGCAGCCCTCAAGATGGTGGGCTGTTTTTT. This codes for CASSPQDGGLFF.

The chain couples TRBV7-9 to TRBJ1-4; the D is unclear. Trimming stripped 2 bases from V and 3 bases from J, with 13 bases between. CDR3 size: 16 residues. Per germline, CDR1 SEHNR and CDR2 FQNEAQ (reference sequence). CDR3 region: CASSLLEGRPNEKLFF. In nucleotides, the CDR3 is TGTGCCAGCAGCTTACTAGAGGGCAGGCCTAATGAAAAACTGTTTTTT.

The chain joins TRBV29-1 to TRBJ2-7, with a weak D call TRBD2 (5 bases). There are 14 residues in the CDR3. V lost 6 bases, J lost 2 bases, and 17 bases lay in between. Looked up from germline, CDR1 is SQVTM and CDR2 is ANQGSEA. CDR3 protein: CSVRGEGITYEQYF. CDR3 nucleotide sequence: TGCAGCGTCCGAGGTGAGGGAATCACCTACGAGCAGTACTTC.

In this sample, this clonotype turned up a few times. The CDR3 region is CASSQDSNRNEQFF. The DNA for the CDR3 is TGTGCCAGCAGCCAAGATTCAAATAGGAATGAGCAGTTCTTC. The genes are TRBV4-2 and TRBJ2-1; D is uncertain. Trimming left V 0 bases short and J 7 bases short, with 10 bases between. Germline CDR1 reads LGHNA; CDR2 reads YNFKEQ. This CDR3 has 14 residues.

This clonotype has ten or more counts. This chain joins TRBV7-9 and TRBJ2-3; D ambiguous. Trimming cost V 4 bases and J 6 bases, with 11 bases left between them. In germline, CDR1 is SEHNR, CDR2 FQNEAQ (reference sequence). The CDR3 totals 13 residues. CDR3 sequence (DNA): TGTGCCAGCAGCTCGGTAGTGCAGGATACGCAGTATTTT. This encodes CASSSVVQDTQYF. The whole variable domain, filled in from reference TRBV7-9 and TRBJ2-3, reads DTGVSQNPRHKITKRGQNVTFRCDPISEHNRLYWYRQTLGQGPEFLTYFQNEAQLEKSRLLSDRFSAERPKGSFSTLEIQRTEQGDSAMYLCASSSVVQDTQYFGPGTRLTVL.

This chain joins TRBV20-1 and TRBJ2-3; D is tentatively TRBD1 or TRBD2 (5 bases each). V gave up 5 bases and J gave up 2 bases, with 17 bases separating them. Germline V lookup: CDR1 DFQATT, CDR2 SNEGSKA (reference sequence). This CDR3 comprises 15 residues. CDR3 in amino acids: CSARNLGTTTDTQYF. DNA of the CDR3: TGCAGTGCTCGAAATCTGGGGACCACCACAGATACGCAGTATTTT.

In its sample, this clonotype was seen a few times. CDR3 sequence (DNA): TGTGCCAGCAGCCCCCGACAGGGAGTAAACACTGAAGCTTTCTTT. The encoded protein is CASSPRQGVNTEAFF. The J gene is TRBJ1-1, the V gene TRBV7-2; 7 positions agree with TRBD1. V dropped 5 bases and J dropped 2; count of bases not matched to a gene: 8. Germline assignment: CDR1 SGHTA and CDR2 FQGNSA. The CDR3 extends over 15 amino acids.

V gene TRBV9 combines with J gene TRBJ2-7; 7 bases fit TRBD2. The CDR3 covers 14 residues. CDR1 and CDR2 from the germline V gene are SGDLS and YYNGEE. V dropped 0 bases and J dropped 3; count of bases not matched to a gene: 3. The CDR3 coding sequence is TGTGCCAGCAGCGTAGGAAGCGGGATCTACGAGCAGTACTTC. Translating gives CASSVGSGIYEQYF.

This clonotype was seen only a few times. The CDR3 DNA reads TGCAGTGCTAGAGGGGTTTACGGCAATCAGCCCCAGCATTTT. Its protein is CSARGVYGNQPQHF. The gene calls are TRBV20-1 and TRBJ1-5; unclear D gene. Trimming left V 1 base short and J 2 bases short, with 9 bases between. CDR1 DFQATT and CDR2 SNEGSKA come from the germline V gene (reference sequence). The CDR3 is 14 amino acids.

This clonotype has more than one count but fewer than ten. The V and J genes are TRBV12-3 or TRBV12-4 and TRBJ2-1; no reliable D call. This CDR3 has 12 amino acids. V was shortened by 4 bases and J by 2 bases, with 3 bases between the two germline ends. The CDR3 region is CASSWAYNEQFF. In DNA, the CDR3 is TGTGCCAGCAGTTGGGCCTACAATGAGCAGTTCTTC.

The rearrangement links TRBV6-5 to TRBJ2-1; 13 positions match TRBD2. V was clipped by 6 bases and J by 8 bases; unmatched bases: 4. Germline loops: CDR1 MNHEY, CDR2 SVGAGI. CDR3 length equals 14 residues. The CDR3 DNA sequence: TGTGCCAGCAGCGGGACTAGCGGGAACCATGAGCAGTTCTTC. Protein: CASSGTSGNHEQFF.

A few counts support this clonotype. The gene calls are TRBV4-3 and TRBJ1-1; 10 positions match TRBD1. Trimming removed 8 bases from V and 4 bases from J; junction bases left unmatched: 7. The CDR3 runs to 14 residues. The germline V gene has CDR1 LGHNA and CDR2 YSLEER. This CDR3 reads CASSRDRGPTEAFF. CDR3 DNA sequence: TGCGCCAGCTCGCGGGACAGGGGACCCACTGAAGCTTTCTTT.

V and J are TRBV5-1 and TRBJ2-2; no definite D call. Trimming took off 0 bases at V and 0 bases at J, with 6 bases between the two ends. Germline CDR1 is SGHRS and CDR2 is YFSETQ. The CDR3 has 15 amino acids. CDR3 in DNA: TGCGCCAGCAGCTTGGCCGCCTCGAACACCGGGGAGCTGTTTTTT. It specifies CASSLAASNTGELFF.

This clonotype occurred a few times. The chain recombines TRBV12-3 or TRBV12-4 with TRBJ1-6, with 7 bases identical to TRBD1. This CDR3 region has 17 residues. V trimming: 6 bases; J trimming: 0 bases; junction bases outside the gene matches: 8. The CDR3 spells CASSPGTASSYNSPLHF. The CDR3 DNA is TGTGCCAGCAGCCCCGGGACAGCCAGCTCCTATAATTCACCCCTCCACTTT.

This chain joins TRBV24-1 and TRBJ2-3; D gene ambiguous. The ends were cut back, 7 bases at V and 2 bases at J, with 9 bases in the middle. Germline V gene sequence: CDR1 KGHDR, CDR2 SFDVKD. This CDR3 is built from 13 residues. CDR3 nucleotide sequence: TGTGCCACCAGGAGGCGAAACACAGATACGCAGTATTTT. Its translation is CATRRRNTDTQYF.

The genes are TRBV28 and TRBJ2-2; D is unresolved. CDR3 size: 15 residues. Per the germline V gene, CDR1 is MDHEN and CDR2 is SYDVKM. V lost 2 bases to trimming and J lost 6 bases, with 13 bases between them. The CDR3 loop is CASSLVGYLSGELFF. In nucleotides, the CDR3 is TGTGCCAGCAGTTTAGTGGGATATTTATCCGGGGAGCTGTTTTTT.

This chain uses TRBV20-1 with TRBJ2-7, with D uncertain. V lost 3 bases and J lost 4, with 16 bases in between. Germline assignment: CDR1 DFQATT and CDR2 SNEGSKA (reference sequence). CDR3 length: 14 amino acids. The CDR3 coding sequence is TGCAGTGCTAGTTCAACTACCTCTAATTACGAGCAGTACTTC. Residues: CSASSTTSNYEQYF.